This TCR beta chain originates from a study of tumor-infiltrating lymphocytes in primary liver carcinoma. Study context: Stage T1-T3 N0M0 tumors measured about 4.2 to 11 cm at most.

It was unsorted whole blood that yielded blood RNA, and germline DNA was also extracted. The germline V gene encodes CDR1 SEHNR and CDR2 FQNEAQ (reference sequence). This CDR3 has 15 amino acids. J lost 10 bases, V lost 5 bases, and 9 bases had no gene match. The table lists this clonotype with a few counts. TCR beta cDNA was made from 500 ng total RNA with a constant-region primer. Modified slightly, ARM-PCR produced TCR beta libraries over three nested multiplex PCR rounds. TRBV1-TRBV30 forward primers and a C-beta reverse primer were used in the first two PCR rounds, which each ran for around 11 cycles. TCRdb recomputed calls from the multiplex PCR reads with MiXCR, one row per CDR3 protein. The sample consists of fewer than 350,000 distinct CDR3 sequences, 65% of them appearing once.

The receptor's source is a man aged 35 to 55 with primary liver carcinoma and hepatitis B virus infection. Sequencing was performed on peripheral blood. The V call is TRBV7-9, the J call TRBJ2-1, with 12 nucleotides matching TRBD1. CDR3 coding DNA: TGTGCCAGCAGCGCCCGGGACAGGGGGCGCGAAGAGCAGTTCTTC. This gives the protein CASSARDRGREEQFF.